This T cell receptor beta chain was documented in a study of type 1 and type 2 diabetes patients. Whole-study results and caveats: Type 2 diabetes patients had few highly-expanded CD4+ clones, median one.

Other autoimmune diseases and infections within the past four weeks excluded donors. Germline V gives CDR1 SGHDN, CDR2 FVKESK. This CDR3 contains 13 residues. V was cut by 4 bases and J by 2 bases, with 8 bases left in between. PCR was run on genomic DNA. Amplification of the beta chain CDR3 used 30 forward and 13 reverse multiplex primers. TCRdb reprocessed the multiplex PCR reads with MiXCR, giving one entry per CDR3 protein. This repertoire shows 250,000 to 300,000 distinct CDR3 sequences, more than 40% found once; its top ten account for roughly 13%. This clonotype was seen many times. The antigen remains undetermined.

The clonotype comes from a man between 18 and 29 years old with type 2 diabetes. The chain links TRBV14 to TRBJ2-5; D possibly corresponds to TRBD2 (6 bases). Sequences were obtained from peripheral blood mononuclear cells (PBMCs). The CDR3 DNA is TGTGCCAGCAGCCCTGCGGGACAAGAGACCCAGTACTTC. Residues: CASSPAGQETQYF. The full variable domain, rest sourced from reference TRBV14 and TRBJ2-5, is EAGVTQFPSHSVIEKGQTVTLRCDPISGHDNLYWYRRVMGKEIKFLLHFVKESKQDESGMPNNRFLAERTGGTYSTLKVQPAELEDSGVYFCASSPAGQETQYFGPGTRLLVL.